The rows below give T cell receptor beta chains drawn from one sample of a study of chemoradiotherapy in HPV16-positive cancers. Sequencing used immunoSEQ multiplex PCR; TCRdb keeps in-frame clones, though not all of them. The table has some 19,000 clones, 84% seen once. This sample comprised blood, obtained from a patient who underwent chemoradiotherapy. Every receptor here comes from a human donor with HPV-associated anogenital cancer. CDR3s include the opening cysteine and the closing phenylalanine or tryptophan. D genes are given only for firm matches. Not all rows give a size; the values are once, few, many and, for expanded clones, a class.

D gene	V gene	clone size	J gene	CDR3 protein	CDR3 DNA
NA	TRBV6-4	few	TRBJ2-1	CASSAEGGSYNEQFF	TGTGCCAGCAGTGCGGAAGGGGGCTCCTACAATGAGCAGTTCTTC
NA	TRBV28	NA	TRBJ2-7	CASSPQGITYEQYF	TGTGCCAGCAGCCCGCAGGGGATCACCTACGAGCAGTACTTC
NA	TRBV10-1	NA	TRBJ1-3	CASSDWGGGGENTIYF	TGCGCCAGCAGTGATTGGGGCGGTGGAGGAGAAAACACCATATATTTT
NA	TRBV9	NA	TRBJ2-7	CASSPGLTSYEQYF	TGTGCCAGCAGTCCCGGACTGACCTCCTACGAGCAGTACTTC
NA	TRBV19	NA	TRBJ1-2	CASSIPQGSNYGYTF	TGTGCCAGTAGTATACCCCAGGGCTCTAACTATGGCTACACCTTC
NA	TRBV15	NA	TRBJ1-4	CATSRDLGGSAEKLFF	TGTGCCACCAGCAGAGATCTCGGGGGAAGTGCTGAAAAACTGTTTTTT
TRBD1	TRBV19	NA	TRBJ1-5	CASSISSSGQGSQPQHF	TGTGCCAGTAGTATATCTTCGTCCGGACAGGGTAGTCAGCCCCAGCATTTT
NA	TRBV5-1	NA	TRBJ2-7	CASSLVPSSYEQYF	TGCGCCAGCAGCTTGGTCCCCAGCTCCTACGAGCAGTACTTC
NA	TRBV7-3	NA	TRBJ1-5	CASSYNSEGRKHF	TGTGCCAGCAGCTACAATTCTGAGGGGCGAAAGCATTTT
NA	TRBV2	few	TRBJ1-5	CASSDVGGGQPQHF	TGTGCCAGCAGTGACGTGGGAGGGGGTCAGCCCCAGCATTTT
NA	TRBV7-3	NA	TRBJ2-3	CASSPSLGTDTQYF	TGTGCCAGCAGCCCCTCACTGGGGACAGATACGCAGTATTTT
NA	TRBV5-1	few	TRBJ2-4	CASSLRTGSLGDQYF	TGCGCCAGCAGCTTGCGCACAGGGTCTCTGGGGGATCAGTACTTC
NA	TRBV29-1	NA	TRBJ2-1	CSVGGGGAYNEQFF	TGCAGCGTTGGGGGAGGAGGAGCCTACAATGAGCAGTTCTTC
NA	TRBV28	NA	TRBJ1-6	CASRTYGNSPLHF	TGTGCCAGCAGGACTTACGGGAATTCACCCCTCCACTTT
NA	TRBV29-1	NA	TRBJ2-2	CSVSVSNTGELFF	TGCAGCGTTTCCGTATCGAACACCGGGGAGCTGTTTTTT
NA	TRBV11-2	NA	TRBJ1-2	CASSWGAGSNYGYTF	TGTGCCAGCAGCTGGGGGGCAGGGTCTAACTATGGCTACACCTTC
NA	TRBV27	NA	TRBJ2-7	CASSYAGQGEQYF	TGTGCCAGCAGTTACGCGGGGCAGGGGGAGCAGTACTTC